This section outlines one T cell receptor beta chain sequence together with its context. The antigen remains unidentified. The data stem from a study of OX40 agonist ivuxolimab in advanced cancers. For the study at large: Three patients had partial responses: one hepatocellular carcinoma, two cutaneous melanoma.

The repertoire was sequenced with immunoSEQ multiplex PCR; TCRdb's copy has only in-frame clones and lacks some. The sample shows under 55,000 clones, about 89% of them seen only once. Study results and limitations: Clones of CD4+ and CD8+ blood T cells grew by week 6 at doses of 0.1 to 3.0 mg/kg. In a subset of nonresponders, normalized T-cell clonal expansion was also low.

Autoimmune disease history or systemic immunosuppression was exclusionary. The material sequenced was CD4+ or CD8+ T cells sorted from blood, taken in a trial of the OX40 agonist ivuxolimab. The TCR sequence derives from an adult with an advanced solid tumor such as melanoma, head and neck, liver or kidney cancer.

Written as DNA, the CDR3 is TGTGCCAGCAGCTTTGTCTCGAGCCCCTACGAGCAGTACTTC. Amino acids: CASSFVSSPYEQYF. This chain uses TRBV5-4 with TRBJ2-7; D is uncertain. Germline V gene sequence: CDR1 SGHNT, CDR2 YYREEE (reference sequence). V was clipped by 2 bases and J by 2 bases, with 11 bases between them. CDR3 length: 14 residues.